This TCR beta chain came from a study of early T cells in non-severe SARS-CoV-2 infection. In TCRdb, the 5' RACE reads were re-called with MiXCR into one record per CDR3 protein. The sample consists of about 90,000 distinct CDR3 sequences, 12% of them appearing once. CDR1 and CDR2 (germline): SGHVS, FNYEAQ. Between the trimmed V and J ends, which lost 5 bases and 1 base, there was a span of 8 bases. The CDR3 consists of 13 residues. This clonotype was sampled from an adult who was a healthcare worker with PCR-confirmed SARS-CoV-2 infection or an uninfected control (not recorded which). Sequenced material: whole blood, taken at baseline. The rearrangement links TRBV7-6 to TRBJ2-5; no firm D call. CDR3 sequence reads: CASSPATQETQYF. The CDR3 bases are TGTGCCAGCAGCCCGGCTACCCAAGAGACCCAGTACTTC.